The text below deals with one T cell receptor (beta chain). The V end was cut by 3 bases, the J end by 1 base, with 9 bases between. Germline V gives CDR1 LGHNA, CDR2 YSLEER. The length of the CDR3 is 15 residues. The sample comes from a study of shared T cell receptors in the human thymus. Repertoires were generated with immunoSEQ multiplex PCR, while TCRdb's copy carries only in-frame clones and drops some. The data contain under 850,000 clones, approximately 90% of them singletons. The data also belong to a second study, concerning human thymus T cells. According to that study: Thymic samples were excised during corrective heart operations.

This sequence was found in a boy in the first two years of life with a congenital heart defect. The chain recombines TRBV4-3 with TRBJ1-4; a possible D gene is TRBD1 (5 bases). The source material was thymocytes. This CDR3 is CASSQPGITNEKLFF. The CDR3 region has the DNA TGCGCCAGCAGCCAGCCAGGGATAACTAATGAAAAACTGTTTTTT.